These T cell receptor beta chains were read from a single sample in a study of T cells in Graves' hyperthyroidism and ophthalmopathy. TCRdb called the multiplex PCR reads again in MiXCR, with one record for every CDR3 protein. The sample shows about 610,000 distinct CDR3 sequences, 14% to 15% of them seen only once. The sequencing sample was made of blood. The receptors derive from a woman in her forties with Graves' ophthalmopathy. The CDR3 runs from the conserved cysteine through the conserved F or W. A D gene is named only where the DNA matches it firmly. Some rows mark clone size as missing; the rest say once, few, many or name a class of expanded clone.

J: TRBJ1-2
V: TRBV3-1
D: NA
size: many
CDR3: CASSQDNRAYGYTF
DNA: TGTGCCAGCAGCCAAGATAACAGGGCCTATGGCTACACCTTC

J: TRBJ2-4
V: TRBV6-2/TRBV6-3
D: NA
size: many
CDR3: CASTSRNGGIQYF
DNA: TGTGCCAGCACCTCCCGGAACGGGGGCATTCAGTACTTC

J: TRBJ1-5
V: TRBV6-5
D: NA
size: many
CDR3: CASSWGGGQPQHF
DNA: TGTGCCAGCAGTTGGGGGGGAGGTCAGCCCCAGCATTTT

J: TRBJ2-7
V: TRBV4-3
D: NA
size: many
CDR3: CASSQRLLYEQYF
DNA: TGCGCCAGCAGCCAGAGATTGCTTTACGAGCAGTACTTC

J: TRBJ2-7
V: TRBV6-2/TRBV6-3
D: TRBD2
size: many
CDR3: CASSPGGLAASYEQYF
DNA: TGTGCCAGCAGCCCAGGGGGACTAGCGGCCTCCTACGAGCAGTACTTC

J: TRBJ1-5
V: TRBV12-3/TRBV12-4
D: NA
size: NA
CDR3: CASSPLRDQPQHF
DNA: TGTGCCAGCAGTCCTCTCAGGGATCAGCCCCAGCATTTT

J: TRBJ1-2
V: TRBV12-3/TRBV12-4
D: TRBD1
size: many
CDR3: CASRRGQGSGYTF
DNA: TGTGCCAGCAGACGAGGACAGGGTAGCGGCTACACCTTC

J: TRBJ2-5
V: TRBV6-5
D: NA
size: NA
CDR3: CASSYTREKETQYF
DNA: TGTGCCAGCAGTTATACCAGGGAGAAAGAGACCCAGTACTTC

J: TRBJ2-7
V: TRBV20-1
D: TRBD2
size: many
CDR3: CSARNPSGSKTYEQYF
DNA: TGCAGTGCTAGAAACCCTAGCGGGAGCAAGACCTACGAGCAGTACTTC

J: TRBJ2-3
V: TRBV18
D: TRBD2
size: few
CDR3: CASSGGLLTMPDTQYF
DNA: TGTGCCAGCTCAGGGGGACTACTGACTATGCCAGATACGCAGTATTTT

J: TRBJ2-2
V: TRBV6-1
D: NA
size: few
CDR3: CASTVDTGELFF
DNA: TGTGCCAGCACGGTAGACACCGGGGAGCTGTTTTTT

J: TRBJ2-7
V: TRBV30
D: TRBD2
size: many
CDR3: CAGRTRTYEQYF
DNA: TGTGCTGGGAGGACTAGGACCTACGAGCAGTACTTC

J: TRBJ1-1
V: TRBV10-2
D: NA
size: NA
CDR3: CASRKAATLNTEAFF
DNA: TGCGCCAGCAGAAAAGCTGCGACCTTGAACACTGAAGCTTTCTTT

J: TRBJ1-1
V: TRBV11-3
D: NA
size: many
CDR3: CASSLDAGLTEAFF
DNA: TGTGCCAGCAGCTTAGATGCAGGGCTGACTGAAGCTTTCTTT

J: TRBJ2-2
V: TRBV11-3
D: TRBD2
size: NA
CDR3: CASSLSSGSGGELFF
DNA: TGTGCCAGCAGCCTCTCTAGCGGGAGTGGCGGGGAGCTGTTTTTT

J: TRBJ2-7
V: TRBV20-1
D: TRBD1
size: many
CDR3: CSAWDSTYEQYF
DNA: TGCAGTGCCTGGGACAGTACCTACGAGCAGTACTTC

J: TRBJ2-2
V: TRBV12-5
D: NA
size: many
CDR3: CASSSHTGELFF
DNA: TGTGCTAGCTCAAGTCACACCGGGGAGCTGTTTTTT

J: TRBJ2-2
V: TRBV30
D: TRBD2
size: few
CDR3: CAWSVRAGVTGEPFF
DNA: TGTGCCTGGAGTGTAAGGGCGGGGGTTACCGGGGAGCCGTTTTTT

J: TRBJ1-2
V: TRBV9
D: TRBD1
size: few
CDR3: CASSVGHRGTYGYTF
DNA: TGTGCCAGCAGCGTAGGCCACAGGGGCACCTATGGCTACACCTTC

J: TRBJ2-5
V: TRBV11-3
D: NA
size: few
CDR3: CASSLDRALQETQYF
DNA: TGTGCCAGCAGCTTAGATCGGGCACTACAAGAGACCCAGTACTTC

J: TRBJ1-3
V: TRBV7-2
D: NA
size: NA
CDR3: CASSLEPGLGNTIYF
DNA: TGTGCCAGCAGCTTAGAACCGGGGCTAGGAAACACCATATATTTT

J: TRBJ1-2
V: TRBV10-2
D: NA
size: once
CDR3: CASSLEGETHGYTF
DNA: TGCGCCAGCTCCTTGGAGGGGGAGACTCATGGCTACACCTTC

J: TRBJ2-7
V: TRBV7-2
D: NA
size: NA
CDR3: CASSLVTFLTYEQYF
DNA: TGTGCCAGCAGCTTAGTGACTTTCTTAACCTACGAGCAGTACTTC

J: TRBJ2-7
V: TRBV5-5
D: NA
size: many
CDR3: CATKEGAADYEQYF
DNA: TGTGCCACCAAGGAGGGGGCCGCCGACTACGAGCAGTACTTC

J: TRBJ1-1
V: TRBV5-1
D: NA
size: many
CDR3: CASSRTPGTYTEAFF
DNA: TGCGCCAGCAGCAGAACACCAGGGACCTACACTGAAGCTTTCTTT

J: TRBJ1-1
V: TRBV29-1
D: NA
size: few
CDR3: CSVKQGFQNTEAFF
DNA: TGCAGCGTGAAACAGGGTTTCCAGAACACTGAAGCTTTCTTT

J: TRBJ1-5
V: TRBV2
D: NA
size: few
CDR3: CASSEAQGNRGNQPQHF
DNA: TGTGCCAGCAGCGAAGCTCAGGGGAATCGTGGCAATCAGCCCCAGCATTTT

J: TRBJ1-3
V: TRBV7-2
D: NA
size: NA
CDR3: CASSLARGGSGNTIYF
DNA: TGTGCCAGCAGCTTAGCGCGGGGGGGCTCTGGAAACACCATATATTTT

J: TRBJ2-7
V: TRBV7-6
D: NA
size: many
CDR3: CASSLEGQSLAEQYF
DNA: TGTGCCAGCAGCTTAGAGGGACAATCCCTAGCGGAGCAGTACTTC

J: TRBJ2-5
V: TRBV7-2
D: TRBD2
size: many
CDR3: CASSHSGHQETQYF
DNA: TGTGCCAGCAGCCATAGCGGGCACCAAGAGACCCAGTACTTC

J: TRBJ1-1
V: TRBV7-2
D: NA
size: many
CDR3: CASSPLGGEAFF
DNA: TGTGCCAGCAGCCCCTTGGGGGGTGAAGCTTTCTTT

J: TRBJ1-1
V: TRBV19
D: NA
size: NA
CDR3: CASLRSGNTEAFF
DNA: TGTGCCAGCCTTCGAAGTGGGAACACTGAAGCTTTCTTT

J: TRBJ2-5
V: TRBV28
D: NA
size: many
CDR3: CASLSAGARRETQYF
DNA: TGTGCCAGCCTATCCGCGGGGGCTCGAAGGGAGACCCAGTACTTC

J: TRBJ2-3
V: TRBV30
D: NA
size: few
CDR3: CAWSGRVGDTQYF
DNA: TGTGCCTGGAGTGGGAGGGTAGGAGATACGCAGTATTTT

J: TRBJ2-7
V: TRBV12-3/TRBV12-4
D: TRBD2
size: many
CDR3: CASSGTSGSWYEQYF
DNA: TGTGCCAGCTCCGGGACTAGCGGGAGTTGGTACGAGCAGTACTTC

J: TRBJ2-7
V: TRBV12-3/TRBV12-4
D: NA
size: many
CDR3: CASSRTGQGYEQYF
DNA: TGTGCCAGCAGCCGGACTGGCCAAGGCTACGAGCAGTACTTC

J: TRBJ2-2
V: TRBV20-1
D: NA
size: NA
CDR3: CSAREGALIGELFF
DNA: TGCAGTGCTAGGGAGGGGGCGCTTATCGGGGAGCTGTTTTTT

J: TRBJ2-2
V: TRBV12-3/TRBV12-4
D: NA
size: many
CDR3: CASNTGPRELFF
DNA: TGTGCCAGCAATACTGGACCCCGGGAGCTGTTTTTT

J: TRBJ2-5
V: TRBV7-9
D: TRBD1
size: many
CDR3: CASSTGGTGLTGETQYF
DNA: TGTGCCAGCAGCACCGGTGGGACAGGGCTAACGGGAGAGACCCAGTACTTC

J: TRBJ2-7
V: TRBV12-3/TRBV12-4
D: NA
size: many
CDR3: CASSLRQEQYF
DNA: TGTGCCAGCAGTCTCCGACAGGAGCAGTACTTC

J: TRBJ2-7
V: TRBV6-1
D: NA
size: few
CDR3: CASSVRDGYEQYF
DNA: TGTGCCAGCAGTGTCCGGGACGGTTACGAGCAGTACTTC

J: TRBJ1-2
V: TRBV20-1
D: NA
size: many
CDR3: CSAEAIYGYTF
DNA: TGCAGTGCGGAGGCGATCTATGGCTACACCTTC

J: TRBJ2-5
V: TRBV7-2
D: TRBD2
size: NA
CDR3: CASSPPGTSGETQYF
DNA: TGTGCCAGCAGCCCGCCCGGGACTAGTGGAGAGACCCAGTACTTC

J: TRBJ1-2
V: TRBV28
D: NA
size: many
CDR3: CASQTGVYGYTF
DNA: TGTGCCAGCCAAACAGGAGTCTATGGCTACACCTTC

J: TRBJ1-2
V: TRBV6-5
D: NA
size: many
CDR3: CASSSRGGNYGYTF
DNA: TGTGCCAGCAGTTCACGGGGGGGGAACTATGGCTACACCTTC

J: TRBJ1-2
V: TRBV5-1
D: NA
size: many
CDR3: CASSLRGTEGYTF
DNA: TGCGCCAGCAGCTTGCGGGGGACGGAGGGCTACACCTTC

J: TRBJ2-5
V: TRBV12-3/TRBV12-4
D: TRBD2
size: many
CDR3: CASSFGRTSGEWGAQETQYF
DNA: TGTGCCAGCAGTTTTGGACGGACTAGCGGGGAATGGGGGGCCCAAGAGACCCAGTACTTC

J: TRBJ1-1
V: TRBV6-2/TRBV6-3
D: TRBD1
size: many
CDR3: CASSYSGQGAFF
DNA: TGTGCCAGCAGTTACTCCGGACAGGGAGCTTTCTTT

J: TRBJ2-7
V: TRBV10-2
D: NA
size: many
CDR3: CASSVGRSYEQYF
DNA: TGCGCCAGCAGTGTTGGCAGGTCCTACGAGCAGTACTTC

J: TRBJ2-3
V: TRBV7-8
D: NA
size: many
CDR3: CASSLFVRDLLGTQYF
DNA: TGTGCCAGCAGCTTATTCGTCCGGGACCTTTTGGGTACGCAGTATTTT

J: TRBJ2-2
V: TRBV3-1
D: NA
size: few
CDR3: CASSADSKLPGELFF
DNA: TGTGCCAGCAGCGCCGACAGTAAATTACCCGGGGAGCTGTTTTTT

J: TRBJ2-7
V: TRBV10-2
D: TRBD2
size: many
CDR3: CASSESGSGRHEQYF
DNA: TGCGCCAGCAGTGAGTCGGGTAGCGGGAGACACGAGCAGTACTTC

J: TRBJ2-7
V: TRBV5-1
D: TRBD2
size: few
CDR3: CASSLAATSGKTYEQYF
DNA: TGCGCCAGCAGCTTGGCCGCGACTAGCGGGAAGACCTACGAGCAGTACTTC

J: TRBJ1-1
V: TRBV7-9
D: NA
size: few
CDR3: CASSLNRQNTEAFF
DNA: TGTGCCAGCAGCTTAAACAGGCAGAACACTGAAGCTTTCTTT

J: TRBJ1-1
V: TRBV20-1
D: NA
size: many
CDR3: CSASPDRLEAFF
DNA: TGCAGTGCTAGCCCCGACAGGCTTGAAGCTTTCTTT

J: TRBJ2-7
V: TRBV11-1
D: NA
size: many
CDR3: CASSLGPGQFDEQYF
DNA: TGTGCCAGCAGCTTAGGCCCGGGGCAGTTCGACGAGCAGTACTTC

J: TRBJ1-2
V: TRBV28
D: NA
size: NA
CDR3: CASIRGENYGYTF
DNA: TGTGCCAGCATTCGGGGGGAGAACTATGGCTACACCTTC

J: TRBJ2-2
V: TRBV6-1
D: TRBD1
size: many
CDR3: CASRGTVITGELFF
DNA: TGTGCCAGCAGAGGGACAGTTATCACCGGGGAGCTGTTTTTT

J: TRBJ1-4
V: TRBV5-1
D: NA
size: few
CDR3: CASSLGGTTNEKLFF
DNA: TGCGCCAGCAGCTTGGGGGGAACAACTAATGAAAAACTGTTTTTT